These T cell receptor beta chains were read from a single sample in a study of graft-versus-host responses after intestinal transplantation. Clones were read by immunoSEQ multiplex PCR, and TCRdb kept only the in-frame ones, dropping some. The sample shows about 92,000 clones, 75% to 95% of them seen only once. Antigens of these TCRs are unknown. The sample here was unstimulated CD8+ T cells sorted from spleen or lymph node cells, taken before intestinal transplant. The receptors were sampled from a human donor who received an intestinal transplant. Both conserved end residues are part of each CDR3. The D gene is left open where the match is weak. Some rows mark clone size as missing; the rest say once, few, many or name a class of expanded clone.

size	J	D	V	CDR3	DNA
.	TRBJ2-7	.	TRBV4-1	CASSGPRSKGYHHYEQYF	TGCGCCAGCAGCGGTCCCCGCTCCAAGGGGTACCACCACTACGAGCAGTACTTC
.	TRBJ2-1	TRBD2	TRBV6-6	CASSYSITSEGNEQFF	TGTGCCAGCAGTTACTCGATTACTAGCGAGGGCAATGAGCAGTTCTTC
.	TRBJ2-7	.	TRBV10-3	CAISVRWQGPYEQYF	TGTGCCATCAGTGTTCGTTGGCAGGGCCCCTACGAGCAGTACTTC
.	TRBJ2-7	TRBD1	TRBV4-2	CASSQALGGQGGNEQYF	TGTGCCAGCAGCCAGGCGCTTGGGGGACAGGGGGGCAACGAGCAGTACTTC
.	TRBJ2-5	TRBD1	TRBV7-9	CASSLEGQASETQYF	TGTGCCAGCAGCTTAGAGGGACAGGCTTCGGAGACCCAGTACTTC
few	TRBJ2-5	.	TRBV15	CATSRDGGVLETQYF	TGTGCCACCAGCAGAGATGGCGGGGTTTTGGAGACCCAGTACTTC
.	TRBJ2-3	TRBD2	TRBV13	CASSLAGGSTDTQYF	TGTGCCAGCAGCTTAGCGGGAGGGAGCACAGATACGCAGTATTTT
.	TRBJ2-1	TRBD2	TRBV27	CASSLAGGEFEQFF	TGTGCCAGTAGTCTGGCGGGAGGGGAGTTTGAGCAGTTCTTC
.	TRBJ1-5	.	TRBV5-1	CASSFGASNQPQHF	TGCGCCAGCAGCTTCGGGGCTAGCAATCAGCCCCAGCATTTT
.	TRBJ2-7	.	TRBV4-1	CASSQEDTGGVYEQYF	TGCGCCAGCAGCCAAGAGGATACAGGGGGGGTTTACGAGCAGTACTTC